The sequence of this TCR beta chain was determined in a study of blood T cell repertoires in COVID-19. The CDR3 is made up of 13 amino acids. Germline CDR1 is MNHEY and CDR2 is SVGAGI. V was clipped by 6 bases and J by 1 base, with 9 bases between them. Assay: immunoSEQ multiplex PCR; the TCRdb copy retains only in-frame clones and omits some. The sample includes about 360,000 clones, 85% to 90% of them seen just once. The rearrangement joins TRBV6-5 to TRBJ2-5; D is possibly TRBD1 (6 bases). Material: peripheral blood. The TCR was taken from a human donor in a cohort sampled during active COVID-19. The chain's CDR3 is CASRWTAQETQYF. CDR3 nucleotides: TGTGCCAGCAGGTGGACAGCCCAAGAGACCCAGTACTTC.